This T cell receptor (beta chain) was obtained from a study of blood T cell repertoires in COVID-19. Study summary: T cells, B-cell-depleted T cells, or PBMCs supplied cDNA or gDNA.

Germline-derived CDR1 and CDR2 are SEHNR and FQNEAQ (reference sequence). The junction had 8 bases not matched to a gene; V was cut back by 5 bases and J by 7 bases. This CDR3 is built from 14 residues. In its sample, this clone was seen once. Followed over time, Seattle patients had been enrolled while infection was active. Produced via immunoSEQ multiplex PCR; TCRdb's table is partial and in-frame only. The sample carries about 270,000 clones, roughly 90% recorded once. This TCR derives from a woman aged 25 to 39 with COVID-19, enrolled during active disease. The chain recombines TRBV7-9 with TRBJ2-1, with TRBD2 identical over 7 bases. Sequences were obtained from peripheral blood. The CDR3 bases are TGTGCCAGCAGCAAAAGAGGGACTAATAATGAGCAGTTCTTC. Translated: CASSKRGTNNEQFF.